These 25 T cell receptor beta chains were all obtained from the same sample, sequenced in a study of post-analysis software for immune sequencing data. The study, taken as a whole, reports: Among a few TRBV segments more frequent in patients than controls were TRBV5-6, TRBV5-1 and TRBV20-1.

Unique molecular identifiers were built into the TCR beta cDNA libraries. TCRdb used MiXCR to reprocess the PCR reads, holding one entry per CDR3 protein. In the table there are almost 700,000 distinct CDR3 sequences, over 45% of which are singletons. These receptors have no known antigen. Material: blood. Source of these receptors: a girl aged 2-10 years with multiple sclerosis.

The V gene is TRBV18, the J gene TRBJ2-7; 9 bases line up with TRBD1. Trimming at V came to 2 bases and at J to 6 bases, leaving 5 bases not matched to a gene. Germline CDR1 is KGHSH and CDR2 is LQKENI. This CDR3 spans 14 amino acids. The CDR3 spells CASSPGQGISEQYF. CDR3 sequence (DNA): TGTGCCAGCTCACCAGGACAGGGGATAAGCGAGCAGTACTTC.

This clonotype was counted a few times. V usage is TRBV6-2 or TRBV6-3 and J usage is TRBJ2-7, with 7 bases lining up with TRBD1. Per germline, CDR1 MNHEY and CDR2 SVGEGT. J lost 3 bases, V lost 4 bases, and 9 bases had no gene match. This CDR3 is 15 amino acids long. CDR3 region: CASSLSPGQHYEQYF. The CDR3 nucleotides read TGTGCCAGCAGTTTGTCTCCGGGACAGCACTACGAGCAGTACTTC.

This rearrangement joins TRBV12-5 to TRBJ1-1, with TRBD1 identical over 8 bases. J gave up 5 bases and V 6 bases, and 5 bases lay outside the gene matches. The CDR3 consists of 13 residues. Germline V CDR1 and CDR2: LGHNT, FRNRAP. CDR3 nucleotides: TGTGCTAGTGGCGGACAGGGCGGGACTGAAGCTTTCTTT. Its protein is CASGGQGGTEAFF.

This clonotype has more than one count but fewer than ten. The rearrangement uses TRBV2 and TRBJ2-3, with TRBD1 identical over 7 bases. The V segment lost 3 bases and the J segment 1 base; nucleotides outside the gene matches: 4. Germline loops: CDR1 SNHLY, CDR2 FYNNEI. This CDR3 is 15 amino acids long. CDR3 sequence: CASSDDRARTDTQYF. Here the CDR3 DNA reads TGTGCCAGCAGTGATGACAGGGCCCGCACAGATACGCAGTATTTT.

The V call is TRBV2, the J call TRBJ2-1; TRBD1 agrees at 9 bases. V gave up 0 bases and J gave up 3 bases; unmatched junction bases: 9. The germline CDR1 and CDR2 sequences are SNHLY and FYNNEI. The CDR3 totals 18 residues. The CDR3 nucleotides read TGTGCCAGCAGTGAAGCCCCGGGGACAGGGAAGAACTACAATGAGCAGTTCTTC. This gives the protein CASSEAPGTGKNYNEQFF. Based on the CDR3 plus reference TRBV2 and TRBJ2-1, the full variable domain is EPEVTQTPSHQVTQMGQEVILRCVPISNHLYFYWYRQILGQKVEFLVSFYNNEISEKSEIFDDQFSVERPDGSNFTLKIRSTKLEDSAMYFCASSEAPGTGKNYNEQFFGPGTRLTVL.

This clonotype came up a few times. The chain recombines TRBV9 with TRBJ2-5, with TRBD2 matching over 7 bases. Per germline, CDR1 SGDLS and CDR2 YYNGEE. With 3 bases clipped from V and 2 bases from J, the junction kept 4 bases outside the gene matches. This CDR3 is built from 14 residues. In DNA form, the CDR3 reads TGTGCCAGCAGCGGGGGGGGACTACAAGAGACCCAGTACTTC. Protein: CASSGGGLQETQYF.

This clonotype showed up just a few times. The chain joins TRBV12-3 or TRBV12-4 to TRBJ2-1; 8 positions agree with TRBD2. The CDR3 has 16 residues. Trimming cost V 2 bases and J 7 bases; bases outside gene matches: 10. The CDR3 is CASSLFPGGRGNEQFF. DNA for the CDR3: TGTGCCAGCAGTTTATTCCCGGGGGGGCGAGGTAATGAGCAGTTCTTC.

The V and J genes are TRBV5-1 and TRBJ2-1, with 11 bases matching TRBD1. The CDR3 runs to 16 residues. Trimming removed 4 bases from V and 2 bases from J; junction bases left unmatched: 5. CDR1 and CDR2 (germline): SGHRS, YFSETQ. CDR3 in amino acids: CASSPEGQGAYNEQFF. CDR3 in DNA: TGCGCCAGCAGCCCCGAGGGACAGGGGGCCTACAATGAGCAGTTCTTC.

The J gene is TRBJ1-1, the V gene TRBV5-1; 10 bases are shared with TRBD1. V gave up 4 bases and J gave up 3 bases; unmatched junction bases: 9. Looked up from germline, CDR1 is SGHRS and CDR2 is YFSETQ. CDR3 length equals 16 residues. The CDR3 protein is CASSPGTGVRDTEAFF. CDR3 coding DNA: TGCGCCAGCAGCCCGGGGACAGGGGTGAGGGACACTGAAGCTTTCTTT.

The chain's CDR3 is CASSLTGTGNVQPQHF. The CDR3 bases are TGTGCCAGCAGTTTAACAGGGACAGGGAATGTCCAGCCCCAGCATTTT. The chain couples TRBV27 to TRBJ1-5; 9 bases agree with TRBD1. Germline CDR1 is MNHEY and CDR2 is SMNVEV (reference sequence). CDR3 length equals 16 residues. J was trimmed by 7 bases and V by 2 bases; bases with no gene match: 9.

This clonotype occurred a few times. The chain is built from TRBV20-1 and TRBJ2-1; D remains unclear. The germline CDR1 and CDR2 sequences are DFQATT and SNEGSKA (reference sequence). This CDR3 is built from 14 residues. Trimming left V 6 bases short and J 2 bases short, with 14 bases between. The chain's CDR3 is CSARGIPPYNEQFF. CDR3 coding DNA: TGCAGTGCCCGCGGCATCCCGCCCTACAATGAGCAGTTCTTC.

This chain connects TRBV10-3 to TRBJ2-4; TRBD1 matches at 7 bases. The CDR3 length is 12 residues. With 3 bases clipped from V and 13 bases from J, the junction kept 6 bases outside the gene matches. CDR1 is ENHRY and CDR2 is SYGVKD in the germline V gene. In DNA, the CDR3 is TGTGCCATCAGTGAAACAGGGGATAAGCAGTACTTC. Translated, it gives CAISETGDKQYF.

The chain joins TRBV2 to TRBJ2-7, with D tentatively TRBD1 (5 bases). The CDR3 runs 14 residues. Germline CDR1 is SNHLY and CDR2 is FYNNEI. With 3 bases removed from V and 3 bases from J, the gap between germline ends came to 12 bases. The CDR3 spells CASSDVSGNYEQYF. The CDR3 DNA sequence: TGTGCCAGCAGTGACGTTTCAGGGAACTACGAGCAGTACTTC.

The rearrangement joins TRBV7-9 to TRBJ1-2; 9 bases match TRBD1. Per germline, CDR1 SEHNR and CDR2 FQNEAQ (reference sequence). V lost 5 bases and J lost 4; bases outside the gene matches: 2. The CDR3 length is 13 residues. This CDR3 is CASSRTGVYGYTF. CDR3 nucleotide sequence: TGTGCCAGCAGCCGGACAGGGGTCTATGGCTACACCTTC.

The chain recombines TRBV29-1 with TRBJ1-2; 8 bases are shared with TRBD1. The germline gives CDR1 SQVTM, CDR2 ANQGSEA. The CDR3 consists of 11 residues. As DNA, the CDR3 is TGCGGAGCCCCGGACAGGGACAGCTACACCTTC. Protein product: CGAPDRDSYTF. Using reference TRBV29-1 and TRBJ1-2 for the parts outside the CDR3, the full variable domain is SAVISQKPSRDICQRGTSLTIQCQVDSQVTMMFWYRQQPGQSLTLIATANQGSEATYESGFVIDKFPISRPNLTFSTLTVSNMSPEDSSIYLCGAPDRDSYTFGSGTRLTVV.

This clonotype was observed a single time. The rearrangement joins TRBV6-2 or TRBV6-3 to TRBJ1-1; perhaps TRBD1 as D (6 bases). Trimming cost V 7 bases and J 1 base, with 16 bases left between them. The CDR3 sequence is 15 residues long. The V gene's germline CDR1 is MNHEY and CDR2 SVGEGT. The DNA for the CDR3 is TGTGCCAGCATGGAACAGGGAAGGGGGAACACTGAAGCTTTCTTT. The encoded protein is CASMEQGRGNTEAFF.

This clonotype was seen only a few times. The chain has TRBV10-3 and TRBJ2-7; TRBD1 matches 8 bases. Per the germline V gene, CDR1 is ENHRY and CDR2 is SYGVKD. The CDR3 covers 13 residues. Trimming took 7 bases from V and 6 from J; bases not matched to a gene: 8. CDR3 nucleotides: TGTGCCATCACCGACAGGGGTACAGGCGAGCAGTACTTC. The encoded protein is CAITDRGTGEQYF.

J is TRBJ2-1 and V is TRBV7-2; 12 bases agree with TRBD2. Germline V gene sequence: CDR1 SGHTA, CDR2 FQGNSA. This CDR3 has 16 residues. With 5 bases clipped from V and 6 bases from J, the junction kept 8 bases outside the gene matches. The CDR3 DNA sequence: TGTGCCAGCAGCCCTGGACTAGCGGGGCTCCTCAATGAGCAGTTCTTC. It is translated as CASSPGLAGLLNEQFF.

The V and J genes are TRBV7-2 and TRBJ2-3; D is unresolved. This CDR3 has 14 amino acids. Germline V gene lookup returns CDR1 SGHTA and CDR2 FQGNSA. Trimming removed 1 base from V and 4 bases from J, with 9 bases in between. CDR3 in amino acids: CASSLDFRADTQYF. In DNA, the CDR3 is TGTGCCAGCAGCTTAGACTTCCGGGCAGATACGCAGTATTTT.

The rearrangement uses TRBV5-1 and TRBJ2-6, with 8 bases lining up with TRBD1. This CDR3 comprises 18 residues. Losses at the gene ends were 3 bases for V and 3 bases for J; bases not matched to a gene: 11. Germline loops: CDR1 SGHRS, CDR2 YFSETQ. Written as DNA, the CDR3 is TGCGCCAGCAGCTCTACCCGGACAGGGAGGAATGGGGCCAACGTCCTGACTTTC. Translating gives CASSSTRTGRNGANVLTF.

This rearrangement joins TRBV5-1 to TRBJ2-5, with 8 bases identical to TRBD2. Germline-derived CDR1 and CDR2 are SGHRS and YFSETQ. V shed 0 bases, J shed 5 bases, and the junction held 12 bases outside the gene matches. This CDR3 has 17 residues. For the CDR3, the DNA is TGCGCCAGCAGCTTGGGGCTCTTAGCGGGGTTGTCGGAGACCCAGTACTTC. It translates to CASSLGLLAGLSETQYF.

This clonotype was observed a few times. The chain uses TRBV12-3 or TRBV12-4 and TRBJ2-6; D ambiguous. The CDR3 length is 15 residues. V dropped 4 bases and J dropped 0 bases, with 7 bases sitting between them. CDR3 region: CASSSIGSGANVLTF. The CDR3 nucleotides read TGTGCCAGCAGTTCAATTGGCTCTGGGGCCAACGTCCTGACTTTC.

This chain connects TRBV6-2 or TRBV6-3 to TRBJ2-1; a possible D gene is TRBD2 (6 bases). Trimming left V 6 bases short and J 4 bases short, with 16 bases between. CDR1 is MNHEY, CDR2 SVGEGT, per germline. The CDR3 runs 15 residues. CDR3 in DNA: TGTGCCAGCAGCTTCGGGGGAGCCCTGTACAATGAGCAGTTCTTC. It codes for CASSFGGALYNEQFF.

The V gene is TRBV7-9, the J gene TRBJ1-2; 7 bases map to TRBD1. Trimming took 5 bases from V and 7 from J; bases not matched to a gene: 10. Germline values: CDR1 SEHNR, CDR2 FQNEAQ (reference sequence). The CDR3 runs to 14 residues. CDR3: CASSTLGQLIGYTF. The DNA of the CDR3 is TGTGCCAGCAGCACTTTGGGACAGTTAATTGGCTACACCTTC. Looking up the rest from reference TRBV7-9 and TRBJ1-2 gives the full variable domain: DTGVSQNPRHKITKRGQNVTFRCDPISEHNRLYWYRQTLGQGPEFLTYFQNEAQLEKSRLLSDRFSAERPKGSFSTLEIQRTEQGDSAMYLCASSTLGQLIGYTFGSGTRLTVV.

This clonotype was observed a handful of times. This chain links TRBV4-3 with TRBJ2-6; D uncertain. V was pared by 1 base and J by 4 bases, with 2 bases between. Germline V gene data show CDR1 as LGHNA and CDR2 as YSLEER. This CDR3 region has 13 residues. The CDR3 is CASSQGGANVLTF. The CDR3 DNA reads TGCGCCAGCAGCCAAGGCGGGGCCAACGTCCTGACTTTC.